The source of this T cell receptor beta chain is a study of shared clonotypes between healthy human individuals. Study outcomes and limitations: Only a few donors were included, so the genetic and exposure-history diversity represented was limited.

In the case of this clone: Its antigen is currently unknown.

Trimming left V 4 bases short and J 2 bases short, with 13 bases between. The CDR3 runs 14 residues. Germline assignment: CDR1 GTSNPN and CDR2 SVGIG (reference sequence). Only in-frame clones appear in the TCRdb table, and some are missing; sequencing was by immunoSEQ multiplex PCR. The sample has 950,000 to 1,100,000 clones, around 76% seen once. The rearrangement uses TRBV30 and TRBJ2-3, with a tentative D call TRBD1 (6 bases). This TCR derives from a man younger than 30 in good health. Sequencing input: memory CD4+ T cells sorted from blood. Subset in this sample: CD45RA-negative fraction. The CDR3 coding sequence is TGTGCCTGGACCCCGGGACACTCCACAGATACGCAGTATTTT. Protein product: CAWTPGHSTDTQYF.